The T cell receptor (beta chain) under discussion was sequenced for a study of T cell repertoires in cytomegalovirus infection. Study results and limitations: Predominance within the ex vivo response was attributable to HLA-C-restricted CMV-specific TCR beta clonotypes.

Germline V gene data show CDR1 as DFQATT and CDR2 as SNEGSKA (reference sequence). Trimming left V 3 bases short and J 4 bases short, with 10 bases between. The CDR3 is made up of 13 amino acids. Note on this clonotype: What it binds is unknown.

TCRdb fed the reads into MiXCR, producing one record per CDR3 protein. The sample contains some 700,000 distinct CDR3 sequences, under 40% of which appear only once. Source material: PBMCs. V usage is TRBV20-1 and J usage is TRBJ1-5, with D hard to call. This sequence was found in a human donor in good health (CMV status not recorded). Some clones in this sample may be carry-over from other donors' samples. The CDR3 DNA sequence: TGCAGTGCTAGTACCCGCCTGAATCAGCCCCAGCATTTT. This encodes CSASTRLNQPQHF.